These 17 T cell receptor beta chains were sequenced from one sample in a study of blood T cell repertoires in COVID-19. The assay was immunoSEQ multiplex PCR, and TCRdb's table has in-frame clones only and misses some. The repertoire consists of 190,000 or so clones, with around 86% occurring once and the leading ten covering over 7.5%. Sequencing input: PBMCs or T cells enriched from blood (not recorded which). These receptors were collected from a woman in her twenties or thirties who had recovered from COVID-19.

The chain couples TRBV5-5 to TRBJ1-1; TRBD1 matches at 10 bases. Looked up from germline, CDR1 is SGHKS and CDR2 is YYEKEE (reference sequence). The CDR3 covers 17 residues. V was pared by 1 base and J by 3 bases, with 9 bases of the junction left unmatched. This CDR3 reads CASSLLGTGDPDTEAFF. For the CDR3, the DNA is TGTGCCAGCAGCTTGCTAGGGACAGGGGATCCGGACACTGAAGCTTTCTTT.

The chain has TRBV24-1 and TRBJ2-1; D possibly corresponds to TRBD1 (6 bases). The germline gives CDR1 KGHDR, CDR2 SFDVKD. This CDR3 region has 14 residues. The V end was cut by 1 base, the J end by 6 bases, with 9 bases between. This CDR3 is CATSDFTGSNEQFF. CDR3 bases: TGTGCCACCAGTGATTTCACAGGGAGCAATGAGCAGTTCTTC.

The J gene is TRBJ2-5, the V gene TRBV7-9; TRBD1 agrees at 7 bases. The CDR3 length is 17 residues. Germline assignment: CDR1 SEHNR and CDR2 FQNEAQ (reference sequence). Trimming took 5 bases from V and 5 from J; bases not matched to a gene: 17. The CDR3 loop reads CASSPSPRDSVLETQYF. CDR3 nucleotide sequence: TGTGCCAGCAGCCCCAGTCCCCGGGACAGCGTATTGGAGACCCAGTACTTC.

The chain carries TRBV29-1 and TRBJ2-3; D gene ambiguous. The CDR3 covers 13 residues. V dropped 4 bases and J dropped 2 bases, with 10 bases sitting between them. Germline CDR1 SQVTM, CDR2 ANQGSEA. CDR3 DNA: TGCAGCGTTGGGGCCAGAAACACAGATACGCAGTATTTT. Its translation: CSVGARNTDTQYF.

The chain has TRBV10-3 and TRBJ1-1, with 7 bases lining up with TRBD1. This CDR3 spans 13 amino acids. The germline gives CDR1 ENHRY, CDR2 SYGVKD. Losses at the gene ends were 10 bases for V and 2 bases for J; bases not matched to a gene: 7. The DNA of the CDR3 is TGTGCCACCTCTACAGGGGAAAACACTGAAGCTTTCTTT. It yields the protein CATSTGENTEAFF.

The V gene is TRBV2, the J gene TRBJ1-5, with a tentative D call TRBD1 (5 bases). V was clipped by 6 bases and J by 4 bases, with 13 bases between them. The germline V gene encodes CDR1 SNHLY and CDR2 FYNNEI. The CDR3 consists of 14 residues. CDR3 in amino acids: CASSRGGSNQPQHF. The CDR3 bases are TGTGCCAGCAGCCGGGGGGGTAGTAATCAGCCCCAGCATTTT.

The table lists this clone with a few counts. The J gene is TRBJ2-7, the V gene TRBV15; perhaps TRBD2 as D (6 bases). V was pared by 3 bases and J by 3 bases, with 6 bases between. This CDR3 has 12 residues. CDR1 and CDR2 (germline): LNHNV, YYDKDF (reference sequence). CDR3 residues: CATSREGYEQYF. CDR3 sequence (DNA): TGTGCCACCAGCAGGGAGGGCTACGAGCAGTACTTC.

CDR3 nucleotide sequence: TGTGCCAGCAGTTCCTCTGACAGGGAATGGACTAATGAAAAACTGTTTTTT. The encoded protein is CASSSSDREWTNEKLFF. The rearrangement joins TRBV27 to TRBJ1-4, with 7 bases that match TRBD1. The CDR3 extends over 17 amino acids. Germline loops: CDR1 MNHEY, CDR2 SMNVEV (reference sequence). With V trimmed by 4 bases and J by 2 bases, 10 bases remained unmatched.

Remarks on this clone: A junction end diverges from the germline sequence, so it may reflect a read error. The chain recombines TRBV5-1 with TRBJ2-3, with TRBD2 identical over 8 bases. Germline V gene lookup returns CDR1 SGHRS and CDR2 YFSETQ. The CDR3 is made up of 13 amino acids. CDR3 nucleotide sequence: TGCGCCAGCAGCTGGACTAGCATAGATACGCAGTATTTT. It codes for CASSWTSIDTQYF.

V usage is TRBV28 and J usage is TRBJ2-2; 10 bases match TRBD1. There are 18 residues in the CDR3. In germline, CDR1 is MDHEN, CDR2 SYDVKM. V was pared by 3 bases and J by 2 bases, with 9 bases of the junction left unmatched. CDR3 loop: CASSFTPGDRGNTGELFF. In DNA form, the CDR3 reads TGTGCCAGCAGTTTCACGCCGGGGGACAGGGGAAACACCGGGGAGCTGTTTTTT.

The chain recombines TRBV11-2 with TRBJ2-5, with 7 nucleotides matching TRBD1. Per the germline V gene, CDR1 is SGHAT and CDR2 is FQNNGV. This CDR3 has 15 residues. The V segment lost 5 bases and the J segment 4 bases; nucleotides outside the gene matches: 10. CDR3 sequence reads: CASSAPDRQPETQYF. The CDR3 region has the DNA TGTGCCAGCAGCGCACCGGACAGGCAGCCAGAGACCCAGTACTTC.

The table lists this clone with a few counts. This chain joins TRBV29-1 and TRBJ2-5; the match to TRBD1 covers 10 bases. The CDR3 contains 13 residues. The trim removed 4 bases at V and 5 bases at J, leaving 4 bases unmatched. Germline V gene lookup returns CDR1 SQVTM and CDR2 ANQGSEA. Here the CDR3 DNA reads TGCAGCGTTGTGACAGGGGGCGCGGAGACCCAGTACTTC. Its translation: CSVVTGGAETQYF.

J is TRBJ2-3 and V is TRBV4-2, with TRBD1 matching over 7 bases. The CDR3 is 19 amino acids. Per the germline V gene, CDR1 is LGHNA and CDR2 is YNFKEQ. Unmatched junction bases numbered 18, after V lost 3 bases and J lost 3 bases. CDR3 residues: CASSQITPLGGIWTDTQYF. The CDR3 DNA reads TGTGCCAGCAGCCAGATAACCCCTTTAGGGGGCATTTGGACAGATACGCAGTATTTT.

The V and J genes are TRBV27 and TRBJ1-1, with TRBD1 matching 7 bases. From germline, CDR1 is MNHEY and CDR2 SMNVEV (reference sequence). Losses at the gene ends were 0 bases for V and 5 bases for J; bases not matched to a gene: 3. The CDR3 runs to 14 residues. In nucleotides, the CDR3 is TGTGCCAGCAGTTTATCGGCAGGGGGGACTGAAGCTTTCTTT. It yields the protein CASSLSAGGTEAFF.

The chain has TRBV5-1 and TRBJ2-1; tentatively, D is TRBD2 (6 bases). This CDR3 has 15 residues. The V gene lost 5 bases and the J gene lost 3 bases, with 15 bases spanning the gap. CDR1 and CDR2 (germline): SGHRS, YFSETQ. The CDR3 DNA follows: TGCGCCAGCAGGGTCCACGCGGAGGGCTACAATGAGCAGTTCTTC. It translates to CASRVHAEGYNEQFF.

The V and J genes are TRBV7-9 and TRBJ2-1; tentatively, D is TRBD2 (6 bases). The ends were cut back, 9 bases at V and 4 bases at J, with 16 bases in the middle. The germline gives CDR1 SEHNR, CDR2 FQNEAQ (reference sequence). CDR3 length equals 14 residues. The CDR3 DNA reads as TGTGCCAGTCTAGCGATTGTGGGTTACAATGAGCAGTTCTTC. Translating gives CASLAIVGYNEQFF.

CDR3 DNA: TGTGCCAGCAGTTTAACAAATGGTCGGACTCCCCCTTACAATGAGCAGTTCTTC. Protein sequence: CASSLTNGRTPPYNEQFF. This chain joins TRBV28 and TRBJ2-1; D might be TRBD2 (5 bases). Germline-derived CDR1 and CDR2 are MDHEN and SYDVKM. The V and J ends lost 2 bases and 4 bases respectively, with 21 bases between them. The CDR3 totals 18 residues.